The rows below give T cell receptor beta chains drawn from one sample of a study of control samples from healthy donors and cancer patients. TCRdb's copy holds only in-frame clones and misses some; the assay was immunoSEQ multiplex PCR. The repertoire includes 100,000 to 150,000 clones, approximately 92% of them detected once, and just under 0.6% sits in the top ten. The sequenced sample consisted of PBMCs. These receptors all stem from a man aged 80 or over with head and neck cancer. The CDR3 runs from the conserved cysteine through the conserved F or W. D genes are given only for firm matches. Some rows mark clone size as missing; the rest say once, few, many or name a class of expanded clone.

>TRBJ1-2|.|.|TRBV4-3
TGCGCCAGCAGCCAAGATCCCCCGAGGGGGGTATATGGCTACACCTTC
CASSQDPPRGVYGYTF
>TRBJ1-4|.|.|TRBV5-4
TGTGCCAGCAGCCCGGACAGTGGATATGAAAAACTGTTTTTT
CASSPDSGYEKLFF
>TRBJ1-2|.|.|TRBV2
TGTGCCAGCAGGTCCGCCGAAGGGGGGGAGGGCTACGGCTACACCTTC
CASRSAEGGEGYGYTF
>TRBJ1-3|.|.|TRBV29-1
TGCAGCGTTGGAGCCGAGGGACAAAGAAACACCATATATTTT
CSVGAEGQRNTIYF
>TRBJ2-1|.|.|TRBV5-4
TGTGCCAGCAGCTTGGACAGCGGATTCTACAATGAGCAGTTCTTC
CASSLDSGFYNEQFF
>TRBJ1-1|.|.|TRBV11-2
TGTGCCAGCAGCTTCAGGGGGAACACTGAAGCTTTCTTT
CASSFRGNTEAFF
>TRBJ1-4|.|TRBD1|TRBV18
TGTGCCAGCTCACTCGGGACAGCTAATGAAAAACTGTTTTTT
CASSLGTANEKLFF
>TRBJ1-3|.|.|TRBV7-7
TGTGCCAGCAGCCTGTCGAGCTCTGGAAACACCATATATTTT
CASSLSSSGNTIYF
>TRBJ1-5|.|.|TRBV10-2
TGCGCCAGCACCCTCCCCCCCAATCAGCCCCAGCATTTT
CASTLPPNQPQHF
>TRBJ1-5|.|.|TRBV12-3/TRBV12-4
TGTGCCAGCAGTACACAGGGTCAGCCCCAGCATTTT
CASSTQGQPQHF
>TRBJ2-1|.|TRBD2|TRBV4-3
TGCGCCAGCAGCCAAGATTTAGCGGGAGTTTACAATGAGCAGTTCTTC
CASSQDLAGVYNEQFF
>TRBJ2-1|once|TRBD1|TRBV5-1
TGCGCCAGCAGCCTGGGGACAGGGCGAGCCAATGAGCAGTTCTTC
CASSLGTGRANEQFF
>TRBJ2-5|.|TRBD2|TRBV3-1/TRBV3-2
TGTGCCAGCGGTGGGCGGGGGCAAGAGACCCAGTACTTC
CASGGRGQETQYF
>TRBJ2-3|.|.|TRBV9
TGTGCCAGCAGCGTAGCACAGGCGGAGCAGATCGCGCAGTATTTT
CASSVAQAEQIAQYF
>TRBJ2-7|.|TRBD1|TRBV18
TGTGCCAGCTCCCCTGGACAGGGGGCTTACGAGCAGTACTTC
CASSPGQGAYEQYF
>TRBJ2-2|.|.|TRBV19
TGTGCCAGTAAAAACACCGGGGAGCTGTTTTTT
CASKNTGELFF
>TRBJ2-1|.|.|TRBV5-1
TGCGCCAGCAGCTTGGAAACCTACAATGAGCAGTTCTTC
CASSLETYNEQFF
>TRBJ2-3|.|TRBD2|TRBV6-8
TGTGCCAGCAGGCGGGAGTCCACAGATACGCAGTATTTT
CASRRESTDTQYF
>TRBJ1-3|.|TRBD1|TRBV2
TGTGCCAGCAGAGAGACAGGGACTGGAAACACCATATATTTT
CASRETGTGNTIYF
>TRBJ2-7|.|.|TRBV7-8
TGTGCCAGCAGCTTAGCGCGTTCTAACTACGAGCAGTACTTC
CASSLARSNYEQYF
>TRBJ2-1|.|.|TRBV7-2
TGTGCCAGCAGCTATGCTGAGAAGGGGGTCCGGGTCTTC
CASSYAEKGVRVF
>TRBJ2-5|.|.|TRBV5-1
TGCGCCAGCAGCTTGGGGCTAGCGCTGGAGACCCAGTACTTC
CASSLGLALETQYF
>TRBJ1-6|.|TRBD1|TRBV28
TGTGCCAGCAGCCTAGGGGGCAGGTCACCCCTCCACTTT
CASSLGGRSPLHF
>TRBJ1-3|once|.|TRBV9
TGTGCCAGCAGCGTAGATCCGGGGAGCTCTGGAAACACCATATATTTT
CASSVDPGSSGNTIYF
>TRBJ2-1|.|.|TRBV29-1
TGCAGCGTTCCTCGGGCAGGCCCCAATGAGCAGTTCTTC
CSVPRAGPNEQFF
>TRBJ2-1|.|.|TRBV3-1/TRBV3-2
TGTGCCAGCAGCCCGTTAGTGGGCTACAATGAGCAGTTCTTC
CASSPLVGYNEQFF
>TRBJ2-6|.|.|TRBV2
TGTGCCAGCAGTGAAGCCCGAGGAACAGGTCCTGGGGCCAACGTCCTGACTTTC
CASSEARGTGPGANVLTF
>TRBJ2-7|.|.|TRBV21-1
TGTGCCAGCAGCAAAGAGACCGGGCTAACCTACGAGCAGTACTTC
CASSKETGLTYEQYF
>TRBJ1-6|few|.|TRBV7-8
TGTGCCAGCAGCCGCGGAAGCTATAATTCACCCCTCCACTTT
CASSRGSYNSPLHF
>TRBJ1-2|.|.|TRBV6-5
TGTGCCAGCAGTCCTACCGGGAGAACGGAGGGCTACACCTTC
CASSPTGRTEGYTF
>TRBJ2-6|.|.|TRBV7-6
TGTGCCAGCAGCCCCGTGGGAGGAGAGCTTGCCTCTGGGGCCAACGTCCTGACTTTC
CASSPVGGELASGANVLTF
>TRBJ2-2|.|.|TRBV12-3/TRBV12-4
TGTGCCAGCAGTCCTCATTCCCCCGGGGAGCTGTTTTTT
CASSPHSPGELFF
>TRBJ2-2|.|.|TRBV7-6
TGTGCCAGCAGCCTGGGGGCAGGGAACACCGGGGAGCTGTTTTTT
CASSLGAGNTGELFF
>TRBJ1-2|.|TRBD1|TRBV3-1/TRBV3-2
TGTGCCAGCAGCCCTGACAGGGATGGCTACACCTTC
CASSPDRDGYTF
>TRBJ2-2|.|.|TRBV29-1
TGCAGCGTTGAGGTCGGACGATTCGGGGAGCTGTTTTTT
CSVEVGRFGELFF
>TRBJ2-3|.|TRBD2|TRBV19
TGTGCCAGTAGCCCGCTAGCGGGAGGCTCAGATACGCAGTATTTT
CASSPLAGGSDTQYF
>TRBJ2-7|.|.|TRBV7-9
TGTGCCAGCAGCTTCGGGGGAACCTACGAGCAGTACTTC
CASSFGGTYEQYF
>TRBJ1-5|.|TRBD1|TRBV5-5
TGTGCCAGCAGCTTGACGGACAGGGCCGATGGGCCCCAGCATTTT
CASSLTDRADGPQHF
>TRBJ2-3|.|.|TRBV19
TGTGCCAGTCACTCGGGCAGGGGTGTGACAGATACGCAGTATTTT
CASHSGRGVTDTQYF
>TRBJ1-5|.|.|TRBV2
TGTGCCAGCGGGGGGGGGTCCAATCAGCCCCAGCATTTT
CASGGGSNQPQHF
>TRBJ2-6|once|.|TRBV5-1
TGCGCCAGCAGTATCACCTCTGGGGCCAACGTCCTGACTTTC
CASSITSGANVLTF
>TRBJ2-3|once|.|TRBV27
TGTGCCAGCAGTTTAGGCTCCATAAGGGCCACAGATACGCAGTATTTT
CASSLGSIRATDTQYF
>TRBJ2-5|.|.|TRBV5-6
TGTGCCAGCAGCTTGGCGGCACTCCAAGAGACCCAGTACTTC
CASSLAALQETQYF
>TRBJ1-1|.|TRBD1|TRBV5-1
TGCGCCAGCAGCGTGAGACAGGGGATGATGAACACTGAAGCTTTCTTT
CASSVRQGMMNTEAFF
>TRBJ2-5|.|.|TRBV9
TGTGCCAGCAGCGTAGTCCCGCAAGAGACCCAGTACTTC
CASSVVPQETQYF
>TRBJ2-5|.|.|TRBV27
TGTGCCAGCAGCCTAGGCAGGGGTCAAGAGACCCAGTACTTC
CASSLGRGQETQYF